This T cell receptor beta chain was profiled in a study of shared clonotypes between healthy human individuals. On the study more broadly: The donor pool was made up of two women and three men aged 18 to 49. General study findings and limits: The donor pool, a small one, limited the genetic and exposure-history diversity represented.

In its sample, this clone was seen once. No antigen is known for it. The CDR3 contains 15 residues. Looked up from germline, CDR1 is LNHDA and CDR2 is SQIVND (reference sequence). Germline trimming cut 10 bases from V and 5 bases from J; bases unmatched to any gene: 9. Sequenced by immunoSEQ multiplex PCR; TCRdb stores in-frame clones only, minus some. Here the sample spans a few million clones, about nine tenths being singletons. The V call is TRBV19, the J call TRBJ2-2; 11 nucleotides agree with TRBD1. The clonotype was recovered from a man between 18 and 29 years old in good health. Some clones in this sample may be carry-over from other donors' samples. Sequencing used naive CD4+ T cells from PBMCs. Subset denoted: CD45RA+ positively selected. The CDR3 coding sequence is TGTGCCACAGAGGACAGGGGGCGAAGAACCGGGGAGCTGTTTTTT. Protein product: CATEDRGRRTGELFF.